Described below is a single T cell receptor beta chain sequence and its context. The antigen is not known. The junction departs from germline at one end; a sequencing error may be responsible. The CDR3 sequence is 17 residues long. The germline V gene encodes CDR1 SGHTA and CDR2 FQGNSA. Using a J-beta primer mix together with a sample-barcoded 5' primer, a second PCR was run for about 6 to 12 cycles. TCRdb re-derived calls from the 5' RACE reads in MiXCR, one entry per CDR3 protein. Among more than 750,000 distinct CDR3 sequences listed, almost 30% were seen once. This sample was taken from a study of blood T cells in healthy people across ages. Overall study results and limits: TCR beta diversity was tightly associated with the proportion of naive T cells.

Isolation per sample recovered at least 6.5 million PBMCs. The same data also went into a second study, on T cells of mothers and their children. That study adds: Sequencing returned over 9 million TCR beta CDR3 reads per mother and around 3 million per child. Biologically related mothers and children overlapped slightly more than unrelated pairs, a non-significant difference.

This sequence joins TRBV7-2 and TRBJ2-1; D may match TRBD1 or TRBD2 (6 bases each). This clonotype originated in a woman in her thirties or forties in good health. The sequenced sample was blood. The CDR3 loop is CASSLARAVGAGYEQFF. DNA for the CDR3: TGTGCCAGCAGCCTAGCGCGGGCAGTGGGGGCGGGGTATGAGCAGTTCTTC.